Detailed here is one T cell receptor (beta chain). Its antigen is not known. The germline CDR1 and CDR2 sequences are SGHNT and YENEEA. This CDR3 spans 15 amino acids. V was cut by 4 bases and J by 2 bases, with 13 bases left in between. This entry is derived from a study of T cells in Graves' hyperthyroidism and ophthalmopathy. General study results and limits: Ophthalmopathy got predicted by the model a median roughly 6.4 months before its onset.

Amplification of TCR beta CDR3 regions was performed using RNA transcripts as template. First-round RT-PCR with HTBI primers amplified the TCR CDR3 region. TCRdb analysed the multiplex PCR reads with MiXCR anew, one entry per CDR3 protein. The profile shows 310,000 or so distinct CDR3 sequences, 17% of them singletons. J is TRBJ2-3 and V is TRBV11-3; D not certain. The sequence was obtained from a woman aged 55-70 years with Graves' ophthalmopathy. Sequencing was performed on blood. This chain's CDR3 is CASSSVGPYTDTQYF. CDR3 bases: TGTGCCAGCAGCTCGGTTGGACCGTACACAGATACGCAGTATTTT.